A single T cell receptor beta chain is shown here with its context. The antigen remains unidentified. TCRdb keeps only in-frame clones here, not all; method: immunoSEQ multiplex PCR. The table has more than 8,500 clones, 81% seen once. The entry originates in a study of tumor-infiltrating lymphocytes in localized non-small cell lung cancer. Study context: From each patient, both tumor and uninvolved lung, non-adjacent to tumor, were sampled. Notes on the study in general: Technical variation could not be separated from intratumor heterogeneity here.

Germline lookup yields CDR1 SNHLY and CDR2 FYNNEI. V was clipped by 7 bases and J by 1 base, with 8 bases between them. There are 13 residues in the CDR3. The chain is built from TRBV2 and TRBJ1-5; D gene ambiguous. The receptor's source is a human donor with non-small cell lung cancer. Sequenced: uninvolved lung tissue not adjacent to the tumor. This chain's CDR3 is CASKGNSNQPQHF. The CDR3 nucleotides are TGTGCCAGCAAAGGTAACAGCAATCAGCCCCAGCATTTT.